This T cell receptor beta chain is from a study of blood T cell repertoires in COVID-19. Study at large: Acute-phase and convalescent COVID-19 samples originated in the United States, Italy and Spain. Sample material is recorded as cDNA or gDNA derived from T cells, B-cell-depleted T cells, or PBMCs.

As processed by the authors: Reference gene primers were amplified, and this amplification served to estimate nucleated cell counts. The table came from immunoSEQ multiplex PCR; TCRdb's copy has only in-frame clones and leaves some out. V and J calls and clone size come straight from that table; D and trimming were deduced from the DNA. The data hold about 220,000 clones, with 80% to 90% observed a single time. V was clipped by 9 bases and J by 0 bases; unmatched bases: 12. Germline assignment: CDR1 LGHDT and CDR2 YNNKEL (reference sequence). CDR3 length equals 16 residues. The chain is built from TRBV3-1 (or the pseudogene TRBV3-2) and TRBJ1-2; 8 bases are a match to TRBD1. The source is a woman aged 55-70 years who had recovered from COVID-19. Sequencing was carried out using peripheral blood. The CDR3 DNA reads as TGTGCCAGGATCCAGGCAGGGGGCGTTTCTAACTATGGCTACACCTTC. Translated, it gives CARIQAGGVSNYGYTF.